The rows below give T cell receptor beta chains drawn from one sample of a study of shared clonotypes between healthy human individuals. Profiled with immunoSEQ multiplex PCR; TCRdb holds only in-frame clones, not every one. The table lists 2 million to 2.5 million clones, more than 80% of them singletons. Sequencing was carried out using naive CD4+ T cells from PBMCs. The receptors here all came from a man aged 18 to 30 in good health. Some clones in this sample may be carry-over from other donors' samples. Each CDR3 is given with its conserved first and last residue. A D gene is named only where the DNA matches it firmly. Size tells how often a clone was seen (once, few, many) or the class of an expanded clone, and some rows leave it out.

V gene	D gene	clone size	J gene	CDR3 DNA	CDR3 protein
TRBV7-7	TRBD1	.	TRBJ2-5	TGTGCCAGCAGCTTAGGGACAGGGGGAGAGACCCAGTACTTC	CASSLGTGGETQYF
TRBV4-3	.	.	TRBJ2-7	TGCGCCAGCAGCCAAGAAACGGGTACCTACGAGCAGTACTTC	CASSQETGTYEQYF
TRBV5-1	.	.	TRBJ1-1	TGCGCCAGCAGCTTGGCCGGCGGAATGAACACTGAAGCTTTCTTT	CASSLAGGMNTEAFF
TRBV28	TRBD2	.	TRBJ2-1	TGTGCCAGCAGACGGAGCGGGAGCTCCTACAATGAGCAGTTCTTC	CASRRSGSSYNEQFF
TRBV30	.	few	TRBJ1-5	TGTGCCTGGAGTCTACAGGGAACCCCCCAGCATTTT	CAWSLQGTPQHF
TRBV6-5	TRBD2	.	TRBJ2-5	TGTGCCAGCAGTTCACCGGGACTAGCGGTGGAGACCCAGTACTTC	CASSSPGLAVETQYF
TRBV30	.	.	TRBJ2-1	TGTGCCTGGAGGCAGGGCGTCGAAGGATGGCAGTTCTTC	CAWRQGVEGWQFF
TRBV6-1	.	.	TRBJ2-7	TGTGCCAGCAGTCCGATACAGTACGAGCAGTACTTC	CASSPIQYEQYF
TRBV28	.	.	TRBJ1-5	TGTGCCAGCACCTCGGTGGGGGCCGGGCAGCCCCAGCATTTT	CASTSVGAGQPQHF
TRBV5-1	.	.	TRBJ2-3	TGCGCCAGCAGCTTAGGCAGTCCCCCAGATACGCAGTATTTT	CASSLGSPPDTQYF
TRBV29-1	.	few	TRBJ1-2	TGCAGCGTTGAAGATCTGGTGGGCTCCCGGGGCTACACCTTC	CSVEDLVGSRGYTF
TRBV5-4	TRBD1	.	TRBJ1-2	TGTGCCAGCAGCGGCCGGGACAGGGGCAGCTACACCTTC	CASSGRDRGSYTF
TRBV27	.	.	TRBJ1-5	TGTGCCAGCAGAATACAGGGTGTCCAAGATCAGCCCCAGCATTTT	CASRIQGVQDQPQHF
TRBV7-9	.	.	TRBJ2-5	TGTGCCAGCAGCTGGGGGTACCAAGAGACCCAGTACTTC	CASSWGYQETQYF
TRBV6-5	.	.	TRBJ1-5	TGTGCCAGCAGCCCGCGGGGGAGCAATCAGCCCCAGCATTTT	CASSPRGSNQPQHF
TRBV27	TRBD1	.	TRBJ1-2	TGTGCCAGCAGTCCCTCTCGACAGGGCAACGGCTACACCTTC	CASSPSRQGNGYTF
TRBV4-3	.	once	TRBJ2-7	TGCGCCAGCAGCCAAGAGTACAGGGCCGGCGAGCAGTACTTC	CASSQEYRAGEQYF
TRBV25-1	.	.	TRBJ2-3	TGTGCCAGCCAGCCCCCAGGGAGCACAGATACGCAGTATTTT	CASQPPGSTDTQYF
TRBV19	.	.	TRBJ1-1	TGTGCCAGTAGCCGCCCGGGACATCAGAACACTGAAGCTTTCTTT	CASSRPGHQNTEAFF
TRBV6-5	.	.	TRBJ2-7	TGTGCCAGCAGTTACAGGCAGGGTGCTTCCTACGAGCAGTACTTC	CASSYRQGASYEQYF
TRBV25-1	TRBD2	.	TRBJ2-6	TGTGCCAGCAGTGAAATCGGACTAGGGAGAGCTGGGGCCAACGTCCTGACTTTC	CASSEIGLGRAGANVLTF
TRBV9	TRBD2	.	TRBJ2-2	TGTGCCAGCAGCGTAGATCTAGCGGGAAGGGTCGGGGAGCTGTTTTTT	CASSVDLAGRVGELFF
TRBV5-8	.	.	TRBJ2-4	TGTGCCAGCAGCTTGCCGGGTTCTAGGTACTTC	CASSLPGSRYF
TRBV29-1	.	.	TRBJ2-5	TGCAGCGTTGAAGATCGAGGGCTGGGGTTATTCGAGACCCAGTACTTC	CSVEDRGLGLFETQYF
TRBV4-1	.	.	TRBJ2-7	TGCGCCAGCAGCCCAAACGAGCACTTGGTCTACGAGCAGTACTTC	CASSPNEHLVYEQYF
TRBV19	.	.	TRBJ1-1	TGTGCCAGTAGTATGCGGCGAACACGGAACACTGAAGCTTTCTTT	CASSMRRTRNTEAFF
TRBV18	.	.	TRBJ2-1	TGTGCCAGCTCATCAATGCGGGGCAACTCCTACAATGAGCAGTTCTTC	CASSSMRGNSYNEQFF
TRBV5-6	.	.	TRBJ2-5	TGTGCCAGCAGCTCCGGGCTTGGCCCACAAGAGACCCAGTACTTC	CASSSGLGPQETQYF
TRBV7-2	.	.	TRBJ2-3	TGTGCCAGCAGCGTAGGTTGGAGGGGTGGGCCAGATACGCAGTATTTT	CASSVGWRGGPDTQYF
TRBV5-5	.	.	TRBJ1-1	TGTGCCAGCAGCTTGGGTCCGAACACTGAAGCTTTCTTT	CASSLGPNTEAFF
TRBV25-1	.	.	TRBJ2-7	TGTGCCAGCAGTGACCGTTCTAGGAGTCTCCATTACTTC	CASSDRSRSLHYF
TRBV19	.	.	TRBJ1-3	TGTGCCACGAAGGACCGAGACTCTGGAAACACCATATATTTT	CATKDRDSGNTIYF
TRBV7-2	.	.	TRBJ2-3	TGTGCCAGCAGCCCACTCCGAAGCACAGATACGCAGTATTTT	CASSPLRSTDTQYF
TRBV2	.	.	TRBJ1-4	TGTGCCAGCAGAGTCGCCCTGAGGGGCGGGGATGAAAAACTGTTTTTT	CASRVALRGGDEKLFF
TRBV18	TRBD2	.	TRBJ2-5	TGTGCCAGATACAAGCGCGGGAGCAACGAAGAGACCCAGTACTTC	CARYKRGSNEETQYF
TRBV5-1	.	once	TRBJ2-1	TGCGCCAGCAGCTTGGAGCGGTCAAGCTACAATGAGCAGTTCTTC	CASSLERSSYNEQFF
TRBV5-6	.	once	TRBJ1-4	TGTGCCAGCACCCGGAGGGCCTCAACTAATGAAAAACTGTTTTTT	CASTRRASTNEKLFF
TRBV19	.	.	TRBJ1-4	TGTGCCAGTAGTATTACTCGTAATGAAAAACTGTTTTTT	CASSITRNEKLFF
TRBV27	.	.	TRBJ2-7	TGTGCCAGCAGTTACCGAGCGGGACAGGACCACGAGCAGTACTTC	CASSYRAGQDHEQYF
TRBV30	.	.	TRBJ2-3	TGTGCCTGGGGAACGACTACCAGCACAGATACGCAGTATTTT	CAWGTTTSTDTQYF
TRBV5-6	.	.	TRBJ2-5	TGTGCCAGCAGCTACCCACTAGCAGCGGAGACCCAGTACTTC	CASSYPLAAETQYF
TRBV27	TRBD1	.	TRBJ2-7	TGTGCCAAATGGCAGGACAGGGGCTCCACGAGCTCCTACGAGCAGTACTTC	CAKWQDRGSTSSYEQYF
TRBV19	.	.	TRBJ1-5	TGTGCCAGTAGTCCCCTGGACGGAAGGCATCAGCCCCAGCATTTT	CASSPLDGRHQPQHF
TRBV7-9	TRBD1	.	TRBJ1-1	TGTGCCAGCACCTCCTACAGGGGCACTGAAGCTTTCTTT	CASTSYRGTEAFF
TRBV5-1	.	.	TRBJ2-7	TGCGCCAGCGTTCGAGCTAGCCAGTACGAGCAGTACTTC	CASVRASQYEQYF
TRBV5-6	.	.	TRBJ2-5	TGTGCCAGCAGTCAGGATGTAAGGCGGGAGACCCAGTACTTC	CASSQDVRRETQYF
TRBV29-1	TRBD1	.	TRBJ2-7	TGCAGCGTTCTAACTCCGGGACAGGGGATTTACGAGCAGTACTTC	CSVLTPGQGIYEQYF
TRBV7-3	.	.	TRBJ1-1	TGTGCCAGCAGCTTAAGGTTGAACACTGAAGCTTTCTTT	CASSLRLNTEAFF
TRBV7-9	.	.	TRBJ2-2	TGTGCCAGCAGCTTTGGCGGAATGAACACCGGGGAGCTGTTTTTT	CASSFGGMNTGELFF
TRBV21-1	.	.	TRBJ1-1	TGTGCCAGCAGCAAAGTATTTACTGCGAACACTGAAGCTTTCTTT	CASSKVFTANTEAFF
TRBV4-3	.	.	TRBJ2-3	TGCGCCAGCAGCCATGCTACGCTCACAGATACGCAGTATTTT	CASSHATLTDTQYF
TRBV2	TRBD2	.	TRBJ2-3	TGTGCCAGGGGACTAGCGGGAGGGAGCACAGATACGCAGTATTTT	CARGLAGGSTDTQYF
TRBV4-1	TRBD1	.	TRBJ1-2	TGCGCCAGCAGCCAAGACCTGACAGGGAGTGTCACCTTC	CASSQDLTGSVTF
TRBV11-2	TRBD1	.	TRBJ2-7	TGTGCCAGCAGCTTAGTGCCCGGACAGGTCAACTCCTACGAGCAGTACTTC	CASSLVPGQVNSYEQYF
TRBV28	.	.	TRBJ1-5	TGTGCCAGCAGTCCCTACAAGAGCAATCAGCCCCAGCATTTT	CASSPYKSNQPQHF
TRBV4-2	TRBD2	.	TRBJ2-2	TGTGCCAGCAGTCAGGGGTTAGCGGGAGGGCCGGTCGGGGAGCTGTTTTTT	CASSQGLAGGPVGELFF
TRBV7-8	.	.	TRBJ2-7	TGTGCCAGCAGCCAGAGGCTGGGCGAGCAGTACTTC	CASSQRLGEQYF